This is a list of T cell receptor beta chains from one sample in a study of lymphopenia after photon versus proton radiotherapy. TCRdb's table, derived via immunoSEQ multiplex PCR, lists solely in-frame clones and lacks some. The sample has about 45,000 clones, over 75% seen once. This material consisted of peripheral blood, taken from a patient treated with photon-based radiotherapy. These receptors all stem from a man aged 35-49 years with gastric cancer. Each CDR3 is given with its conserved first and last residue. The D gene is left open where the match is weak.

j_call v_call d_call cdr3_nt cdr3_aa
TRBJ1-1 TRBV6-5 . TGTGCCAGCAGCCGGTCGAACACTGAAGCTTTCTTT CASSRSNTEAFF
TRBJ2-7 TRBV27 . TGTGCCAGCAGTTTAAAGCCTACCTACGAGCAGTACTTC CASSLKPTYEQYF
TRBJ2-2 TRBV5-4 . TGTGCCAGCAGCCTTGCCAGGGATGCCGGGGAGCTGTTTTTT CASSLARDAGELFF
TRBJ2-5 TRBV11-3 . TGTGCCAGCAGCACAGTGGGTCAAGAGACCCAGTACTTC CASSTVGQETQYF
TRBJ2-4 TRBV11-1 . TGTGCCAGCAGCTCCAGGGAAGGGGGAAACATTCAGTACTTC CASSSREGGNIQYF
TRBJ1-2 TRBV5-5 . TGTGCCAGCAGCTTGCGCCCAGCCTTCTCCCGTTTCGGCTACACCTTC CASSLRPAFSRFGYTF
TRBJ1-1 TRBV6-5 TRBD1 TGTGCCAGCAGTTACGGGTCACAGGGGGGGAACACTGAAGCTTTCTTT CASSYGSQGGNTEAFF
TRBJ1-5 TRBV19 TRBD1 TGTGCCAGTAACCAGGGACAGCTGAATCAGCCCCAGCATTTT CASNQGQLNQPQHF
TRBJ1-1 TRBV6-6 . TGTGCCAGCAGTTACGAACCCGGGGGGCTTAGGACTGAAGCTTTCTTT CASSYEPGGLRTEAFF
TRBJ2-5 TRBV18 TRBD1 TGTGCCAGCTCACCAGGGGTCAACAGGGGCCAAGAGACCCAGTACTTC CASSPGVNRGQETQYF
TRBJ1-2 TRBV4-3 . TGCGCCAGCAGCCAAGTTCGGGGGGGCCGGGGAGGCTACACCTTC CASSQVRGGRGGYTF
TRBJ2-3 TRBV5-1 . TGCGCCAGCAGTCCGCCCACAGATACGCAGTATTTT CASSPPTDTQYF
TRBJ2-2 TRBV6-5 . TGTGCCAGCAGTTACACGAGGGCACCGAACACCGGGGAGCTGTTTTTT CASSYTRAPNTGELFF
TRBJ2-1 TRBV9 TRBD2 TGTGCCAGCAGCTCTACCGGGACTAGCGGGGGCGGGCAGTTCTTC CASSSTGTSGGGQFF